Presented here are 26 T cell receptor beta chains from one specimen sequenced in a study of shared clonotypes between healthy human individuals. Naive CD8 cells, CD45RO-negative and positively selected for CCR7, excluded terminally differentiated effector memory CD45RA+ cells. Using immunoSEQ multiplex PCR, the repertoire was profiled, and TCRdb retains in-frame clones only, with some absent. The sample consists of about 2 million clones, 85% to 95% of them appearing once. The sequenced sample was naive CD8+ T cells sorted from blood. These receptors all come from a man aged 18 to 29 in good health.

The genes are TRBV9 and TRBJ1-4; no clear D. The CDR3 is 8 amino acids. From germline, CDR1 is SGDLS and CDR2 YYNGEE. Here the CDR3 reads CAVEKLFF. DNA of the CDR3: TGTGCGGTAGAAAAACTGTTTTTT.

The chain joins TRBV4-1 to TRBJ2-1; TRBD1 might be the D (5 bases). Trimming pared 5 bases from V and 4 bases from J, leaving 9 bases between. CDR3 length: 13 amino acids. Germline CDR1 is MGHRA and CDR2 is YSYEKL. The CDR3 loop is CASSGAIYNEQFF. The CDR3, as DNA: TGCGCCAGCAGCGGGGCAATATACAATGAGCAGTTCTTC.

A single count supports this clone. The chain uses TRBV7-9 and TRBJ2-2; 7 nucleotides line up with TRBD1. Trimming took 5 bases from V and 3 from J; bases not matched to a gene: 12. Germline V CDR1 and CDR2: SEHNR, FQNEAQ (reference sequence). This CDR3 spans 17 amino acids. CDR3 loop: CASSPGDRVPYTGELFF. CDR3 nucleotide sequence: TGTGCCAGCAGCCCAGGCGACAGGGTGCCGTACACCGGGGAGCTGTTTTTT.

The CDR3 sequence: CASEDQRENEQYF. CDR3 in DNA: TGTGCCAGCGAGGACCAGAGGGAGAACGAGCAGTACTTC. The chain couples TRBV2 to TRBJ2-7, with a tentative D call TRBD2 (5 bases). Germline CDR1 is SNHLY and CDR2 is FYNNEI. V shed 8 bases and J shed 5 bases, with 16 bases lying between them. CDR3 length: 13 amino acids.

This clone was seen just once. The chain combines TRBV5-4 with TRBJ2-7; D perhaps matches TRBD1 (5 bases). CDR3 size: 15 residues. Germline CDR1 is SGHNT and CDR2 is YYREEE (reference sequence). V gave up 4 bases and J gave up 3 bases, with 17 bases separating them. The CDR3 reads CASSAVSEGVYEQYF. The CDR3 DNA follows: TGTGCCAGCAGCGCAGTCTCCGAAGGGGTCTACGAGCAGTACTTC. The full variable domain, completed using reference TRBV5-4 and TRBJ2-7, is ETGVTQSPTHLIKTRGQQVTLRCSSQSGHNTVSWYQQALGQGPQFIFQYYREEENGRGNFPPRFSGLQFPNYSSELNVNALELDDSALYLCASSAVSEGVYEQYFGPGTRLTVT.

This clone was seen only once. This chain connects TRBV11-2 to TRBJ2-7; D is possibly TRBD2 (6 bases). CDR3 length: 16 residues. Germline CDR1 SGHAT, CDR2 FQNNGV. Trimming took 1 base from V and 0 from J, leaving 13 bases between them. CDR3 DNA sequence: TGTGCCAGCAGCTTAGGTGGGACTCCAACCTCCTACGAGCAGTACTTC. Residues: CASSLGGTPTSYEQYF.

The chain joins TRBV27 to TRBJ2-3, with TRBD2 as a possible D gene (5 bases). Germline assignment: CDR1 MNHEY and CDR2 SMNVEV (reference sequence). The V and J ends lost 1 base and 3 bases respectively, with 11 bases between them. This CDR3 has 15 amino acids. The CDR3 region is CASSLWKGGTDTQYF. CDR3 DNA: TGTGCCAGCAGTTTATGGAAGGGCGGGACAGATACGCAGTATTTT.

The CDR3 nucleotides read TGCGCCAGCAGTCAATCCTCACAGCCCCGGGGTTCACCCCTCCACTTT. It is translated as CASSQSSQPRGSPLHF. The V and J genes are TRBV23-1 and TRBJ1-6; D not resolved. TRBV23-1 counts as an open reading frame of uncertain function. With 0 bases removed from V and 9 bases from J, the gap between germline ends came to 15 bases. This CDR3 region has 16 residues.

The chain is built from TRBV19 and TRBJ2-7; TRBD2 is a possible D gene (5 bases). Germline CDR1 and CDR2: LNHDA and SQIVND (reference sequence). The CDR3 is made up of 14 amino acids. V lost 1 base, J lost 7 bases, and 14 bases lay in between. In DNA form, the CDR3 reads TGTGCCAGTAGTATAGTTCCCGGGATGGGGGAGCAGTACTTC. This codes for CASSIVPGMGEQYF.

J is TRBJ2-3 and V is TRBV29-1, with D possibly called TRBD1 or TRBD2 (6 bases each). Germline loops: CDR1 SQVTM, CDR2 ANQGSEA. Trimming stripped 0 bases from V and 9 bases from J, with 22 bases between. The CDR3 totals 16 residues. In DNA, the CDR3 is TGCAGCGTTGAAGATGGTTGGGGGGAGGACAGCGGGACGCAGTATTTT. This translates into CSVEDGWGEDSGTQYF.

The rearrangement links TRBV6-5 to TRBJ2-1, with TRBD2 matching 14 bases. V lost 6 bases to trimming and J lost 8 bases; unmatched junction nucleotides: 3. The CDR3 is made up of 14 amino acids. Germline V CDR1 and CDR2: MNHEY, SVGAGI. CDR3 sequence (DNA): TGTGCCAGCAGGGGACTAGCGGGAGATCATGAGCAGTTCTTC. Protein sequence: CASRGLAGDHEQFF.

The chain recombines TRBV5-4 with TRBJ2-5; TRBD1 matches at 8 bases. The CDR3 sequence is 18 residues long. Germline CDR1 and CDR2: SGHNT and YYREEE (reference sequence). J gave up 0 bases and V 3 bases, and 13 bases lay outside the gene matches. The CDR3 is CASSSVYMGDRYQETQYF. The CDR3 DNA is TGTGCCAGCAGCTCCGTATATATGGGGGACAGGTACCAAGAGACCCAGTACTTC.

The rearrangement joins TRBV19 to TRBJ1-5; D uncertain. The CDR3 spans 13 residues. From germline, CDR1 is LNHDA and CDR2 SQIVND (reference sequence). The V end was cut by 1 base, the J end by 9 bases, with 10 bases between. The CDR3 nucleotides are TGTGCCAGTAGTATAGTTACGGCTGTGCCCCAGCATTTT. This translates into CASSIVTAVPQHF.

The rearrangement uses TRBV20-1 and TRBJ2-1, with D tentatively TRBD2 (5 bases). The CDR3 is 11 amino acids. Germline V gene data show CDR1 as DFQATT and CDR2 as SNEGSKA (reference sequence). CDR3 residues: CKAEDYNEQFF. CDR3 in DNA: TGCAAAGCGGAAGATTACAATGAGCAGTTCTTC.

This chain connects TRBV10-3 to TRBJ2-3; D might be TRBD1 or TRBD2, each matching 5 bases. This CDR3 is built from 14 residues. Trimming took off 5 bases at V and 9 bases at J, with 18 bases between the two ends. CDR1 ENHRY and CDR2 SYGVKD come from the germline V gene. This CDR3 is CAISPKESRETQYF. DNA of the CDR3: TGTGCCATCAGTCCCAAAGAGAGCAGGGAGACGCAGTATTTT.

The chain recombines TRBV11-1 with TRBJ2-5; D is unresolved. There are 17 residues in the CDR3. Trimming stripped 0 bases from V and 2 bases from J, with 16 bases between. CDR1 SGHAT and CDR2 FQDESV come from the germline V gene (reference sequence). This CDR3 is CASSLAGSVGFQETQYF. CDR3 bases: TGTGCCAGCAGCTTAGCGGGGTCAGTGGGGTTTCAAGAGACCCAGTACTTC.

The chain uses TRBV9 and TRBJ1-1, with D hard to call. CDR3 length: 15 amino acids. The V gene lost 4 bases and the J gene lost 3 bases, with 16 bases spanning the gap. The germline V gene encodes CDR1 SGDLS and CDR2 YYNGEE. The CDR3 loop reads CASSPPPMSDTEAFF. The CDR3 region has the DNA TGTGCCAGCAGCCCCCCCCCAATGTCGGACACTGAAGCTTTCTTT.

This rearrangement joins TRBV4-1 to TRBJ2-2; possibly TRBD1 for D (6 bases). The CDR3 has 14 residues. Trimming stripped 4 bases from V and 6 bases from J, with 12 bases between. CDR1 is MGHRA and CDR2 is YSYEKL in the germline V gene. The DNA for the CDR3 is TGCGCCAGCAGCCTGGGGGCTGGGCCCGGGGAGCTGTTTTTT. It specifies CASSLGAGPGELFF.

This chain joins TRBV15 and TRBJ1-3; D possibly corresponds to TRBD1 (5 bases). The CDR3 consists of 14 residues. V lost 5 bases and J lost 8, with 16 bases in between. The V gene's germline CDR1 is LNHNV and CDR2 YYDKDF (reference sequence). CDR3 DNA sequence: TGTGCCACCAGCGTATTTCGGGGGAGCGACACCATATATTTT. Amino acids: CATSVFRGSDTIYF.

The chain employs TRBV7-9 and TRBJ2-7; 10 bases map to TRBD1. The V segment lost 3 bases and the J segment 5 bases; nucleotides outside the gene matches: 10. Per the germline V gene, CDR1 is SEHNR and CDR2 is FQNEAQ (reference sequence). The CDR3 has 16 amino acids. The CDR3 nucleotides read TGTGCCAGCAGCTTGCAAACCGGGACAGGGGCCCACGAGCAGTACTTC. Translation: CASSLQTGTGAHEQYF.

The chain recombines TRBV5-6 with TRBJ1-1; a possible D gene is TRBD1 (5 bases). This CDR3 is 14 amino acids long. The germline gives CDR1 SGHDT, CDR2 YYEEEE. Trimming took off 2 bases at V and 8 bases at J, with 16 bases between the two ends. The CDR3 region has the DNA TGTGCCAGCAGCTTAGGTTACGGACAAGTGGAAGCTTTCTTT. It yields the protein CASSLGYGQVEAFF.

The chain combines TRBV7-9 with TRBJ2-1; 11 bases map to TRBD2. Germline CDR1 SEHNR, CDR2 FQNEAQ (reference sequence). With V trimmed by 1 base and J by 4 bases, 12 bases remained unmatched. This CDR3 is built from 19 residues. CDR3 loop: CASSLEDVAGGSLYNEQFF. The DNA of the CDR3 is TGTGCCAGCAGCTTAGAAGATGTAGCGGGAGGGTCACTTTACAATGAGCAGTTCTTC.

This clone was recorded only once. This chain links TRBV7-8 with TRBJ2-5; 13 nucleotides line up with TRBD2. J lost 4 bases, V lost 6 bases, and 5 bases had no gene match. Germline V gives CDR1 SGHVS, CDR2 FQNEAQ. The CDR3 totals 15 residues. CDR3 coding DNA: TGTGCCAGCAGTCCGGGACTAGCGGGACTAGAGACCCAGTACTTC. Translating it yields CASSPGLAGLETQYF.

This sequence joins TRBV18 and TRBJ2-3, with 8 bases that match TRBD2. The CDR3 sequence is 18 residues long. J lost 1 base, V lost 2 bases, and 11 bases had no gene match. Germline loops: CDR1 KGHSH, CDR2 LQKENI. The CDR3 region has the DNA TGTGCCAGCTCACCATACGATAGCGGGATCGTAGGCACAGATACGCAGTATTTT. It is translated as CASSPYDSGIVGTDTQYF.

The chain joins TRBV28 to TRBJ2-2; D remains ambiguous. This CDR3 comprises 15 residues. The germline V gene encodes CDR1 MDHEN and CDR2 SYDVKM. V lost 1 base and J 4 bases, leaving 10 bases between the germline ends. For the CDR3, the DNA is TGTGCCAGCAGTTTATTGGCAGTCGGCACCGGGGAGCTGTTTTTT. Protein: CASSLLAVGTGELFF. Full variable domain (missing parts from reference TRBV28 and TRBJ2-2): DVKVTQSSRYLVKRTGEKVFLECVQDMDHENMFWYRQDPGLGLRLIYFSYDVKMKEKGDIPEGYSVSREKKERFSLILESASTNQTSMYLCASSLLAVGTGELFFGEGSRLTVL.

The rearrangement links TRBV2 to TRBJ2-5; 11 bases are a match to TRBD1. CDR1 and CDR2 from the germline V gene are SNHLY and FYNNEI. The CDR3 spans 17 residues. Trimming at V came to 5 bases and at J to 4 bases, leaving 12 bases not matched to a gene. CDR3 loop: CASSKNSGQGEVETQYF. The CDR3 nucleotides are TGTGCCAGCAGTAAGAACTCGGGACAGGGGGAGGTAGAGACCCAGTACTTC.